Given below is one TCR beta chain in context. This clone was seen only once. Its antigen is unknown. Within one base of it there is no much larger clone, and no base qualities were kept. The sample's time point label, decoded: cells obtained before transplantation from donor or recipient. CD3+CD4+ and CD3+CD8+ populations were FACS-sorted from unstimulated pre-transplant donor and recipient cells taken from spleen or lymph nodes. Including the terminal cysteine and phenylalanine, the CDR3 comprises 15 residues. Only CDR3 DNA is held: 45 bases, read in frame from base 1. Reading the germline V gene gives CDR1 MNHNS and CDR2 SASEGT. Trimming removed 5 bases from V and 9 bases from J; the gene matches leave 12 bases unexplained. The library was obtained by the immunoSEQ multiplex PCR assay. For most patients, genomic DNA was isolated using the Qiagen DNeasy Blood and Tissue Kit and was shipped frozen to Adaptive Biotechnologies for TCR sequencing. Adaptive Biotechnologies carried out high-throughput TCR-beta CDR3 sequencing of genomic DNA for most patients. As for the original processing: TCR sequencing data were retrieved from Adaptive's ImmunoSEQ software for some 17 patients, whereas three other patients were processed with MiXCR and VDJtools. CD4 versus CD8 sorting errors were corrected by removing sequences found in both subsets at a frequency ratio below 5:1. CDR3 nucleotide sequences shared by donor and recipient were removed because the origin of these sequences could not be assigned. Alloreactive clones required at least 2-fold expansion over unstimulated cells and minimum CFSE-low frequency of 0.002% (template counts) or 0.001% (read counts). Clones detected in sequenced pre-transplant spleen, lymph node, or MLR CFSE-low populations of the donor or recipient were defined as mappable. The cumulative frequency of alloreactive clones was calculated as a percentage of all sequences, weighted by copy number. TCRdb's version of the immuneACCESS table is confined to in-frame rearrangements and falls short of the full clone set. An unresolved V gene accounts for under half of the shortfall where checked; the remainder is of unknown origin. Clone size and the V and J calls come from that table; the DNA yielded D and trimming. A total of approximately 79,000 clones appear in this sample, roughly 80% of them only once. The ten largest clones take up 0.75% to 0.85% of the sample.

This entry is derived from a study of graft-versus-host responses after intestinal transplantation (dated by TCRdb to the early 2020s). Describing the broader study: The transplants that recipients received were multivisceral, liver-intestinal, or isolated intestinal. Anti-thymocyte globulin induction was given to all recipients, followed by maintenance tacrolimus and steroids for approximately 3 years. After intestinal transplantation, graft-versus-host and host-versus-graft alloreactive T cell clones were followed in the graft, circulation and bone marrow using bulk TCR-beta CDR3 sequencing. A peak of at least 4% donor T cells among recipient peripheral blood mononuclear cells was the definition used for donor T cell macrochimerism. The cohort enrolled about two dozen intestinal transplant recipients, one of whom was a retransplant, and a few patients without pretransplant specimens were excluded. Rather than going through the commercial service, samples from a few later patients were sequenced in-house on an Illumina MiSeq and processed with MiXCR. To identify alloreactive clones, pre-transplant mixed lymphocyte reaction products were sequenced and compared with unstimulated pre-transplant donor and recipient T cells. The study at large found these results: GvH clones were found in recipient bone marrow, and some of the GvH clones appeared earlier in ileal mucosa or blood, which is consistent with an intestinal mucosal origin. High GvH to HvG T cell clonal ratios were observed in the allografts of patients with donor T cell macrochimerism. The relatively low number and heterogeneity of intestinal transplant patients limited the conclusions. Early after transplant, peak levels of circulating GvH clones were found to be associated with declines in HvG clones.

Sequencing was performed on unstimulated CD4+ T cells sorted from spleen or lymph node cells, taken before intestinal transplant. This chain joins TRBV6-1 to TRBJ2-1; TRBD2 matches 8 bases in the middle. This clonotype originated in a human donor who received an intestinal transplant. The CDR3 protein: CASSFPGLVMGEQFF. DNA sequence: TGTGCCAGCAGTTTTCCGGGACTAGTAATGGGTGAGCAGTTCTTC.